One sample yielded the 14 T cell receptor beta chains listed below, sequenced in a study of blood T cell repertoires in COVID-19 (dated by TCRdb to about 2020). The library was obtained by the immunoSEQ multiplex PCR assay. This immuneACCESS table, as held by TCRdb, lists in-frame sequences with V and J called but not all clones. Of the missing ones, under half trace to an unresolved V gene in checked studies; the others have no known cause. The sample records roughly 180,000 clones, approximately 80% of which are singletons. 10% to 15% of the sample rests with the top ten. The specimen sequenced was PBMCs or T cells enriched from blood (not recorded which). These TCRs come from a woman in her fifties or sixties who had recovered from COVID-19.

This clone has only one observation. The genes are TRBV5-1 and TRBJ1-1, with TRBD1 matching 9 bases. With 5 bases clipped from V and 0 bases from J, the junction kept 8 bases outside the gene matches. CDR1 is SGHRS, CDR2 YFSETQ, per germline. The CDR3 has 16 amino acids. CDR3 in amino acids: CASRSGQGIMNTEAFF. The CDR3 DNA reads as TGCGCCAGCAGATCGGGACAGGGCATAATGAACACTGAAGCTTTCTTT.

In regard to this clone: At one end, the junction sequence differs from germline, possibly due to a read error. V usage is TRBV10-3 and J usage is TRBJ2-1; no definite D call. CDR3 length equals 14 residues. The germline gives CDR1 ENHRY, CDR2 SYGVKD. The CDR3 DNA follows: TGTGCCATCAGTGAGTCGAGGTCCTCCAATGAGCAGTTCTTC. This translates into CAISESRSSNEQFF.

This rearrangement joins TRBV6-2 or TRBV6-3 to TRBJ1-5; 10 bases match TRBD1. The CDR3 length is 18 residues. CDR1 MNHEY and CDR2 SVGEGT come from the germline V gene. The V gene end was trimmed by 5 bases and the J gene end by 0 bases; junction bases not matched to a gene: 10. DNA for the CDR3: TGTGCCAGCAGTCCCGCGACAGGGGGCGGCTATAGCAATCAGCCCCAGCATTTT. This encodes CASSPATGGGYSNQPQHF.

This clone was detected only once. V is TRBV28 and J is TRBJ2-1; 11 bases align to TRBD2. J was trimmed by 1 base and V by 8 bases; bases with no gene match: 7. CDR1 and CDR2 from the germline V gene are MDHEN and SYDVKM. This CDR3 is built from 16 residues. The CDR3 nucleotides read TGTGCCAGCCTTGATACTAGCGGGAGTTCCTACAATGAGCAGTTCTTC. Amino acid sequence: CASLDTSGSSYNEQFF. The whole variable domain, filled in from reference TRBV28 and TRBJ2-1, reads DVKVTQSSRYLVKRTGEKVFLECVQDMDHENMFWYRQDPGLGLRLIYFSYDVKMKEKGDIPEGYSVSREKKERFSLILESASTNQTSMYLCASLDTSGSSYNEQFFGPGTRLTVL.

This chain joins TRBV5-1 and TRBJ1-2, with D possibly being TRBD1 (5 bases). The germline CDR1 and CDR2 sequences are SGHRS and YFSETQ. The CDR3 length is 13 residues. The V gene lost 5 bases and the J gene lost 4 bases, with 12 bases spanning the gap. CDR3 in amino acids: CASRPDIAYGYTF. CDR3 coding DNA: TGCGCCAGCAGGCCGGACATTGCCTATGGCTACACCTTC.

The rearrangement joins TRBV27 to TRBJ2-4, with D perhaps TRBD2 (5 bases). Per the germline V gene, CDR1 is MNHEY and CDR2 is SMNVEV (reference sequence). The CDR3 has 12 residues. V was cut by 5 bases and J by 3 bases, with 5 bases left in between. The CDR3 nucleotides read TGTGCCAGCAGTCGGGACAAAAACATTCAGTACTTC. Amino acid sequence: CASSRDKNIQYF.

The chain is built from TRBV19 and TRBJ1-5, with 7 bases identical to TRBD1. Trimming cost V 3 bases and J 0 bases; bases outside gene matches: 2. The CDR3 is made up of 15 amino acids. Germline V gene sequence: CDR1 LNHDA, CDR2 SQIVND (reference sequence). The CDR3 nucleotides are TGTGCCAGTAGTATGGGACAGACTAGCAATCAGCCCCAGCATTTT. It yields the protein CASSMGQTSNQPQHF.

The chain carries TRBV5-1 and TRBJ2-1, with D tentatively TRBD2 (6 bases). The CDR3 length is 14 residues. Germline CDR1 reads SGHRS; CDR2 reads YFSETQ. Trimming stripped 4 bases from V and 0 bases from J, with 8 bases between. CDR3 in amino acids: CASSVGSSYNEQFF. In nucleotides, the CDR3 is TGCGCCAGCAGCGTCGGGAGCTCCTACAATGAGCAGTTCTTC.

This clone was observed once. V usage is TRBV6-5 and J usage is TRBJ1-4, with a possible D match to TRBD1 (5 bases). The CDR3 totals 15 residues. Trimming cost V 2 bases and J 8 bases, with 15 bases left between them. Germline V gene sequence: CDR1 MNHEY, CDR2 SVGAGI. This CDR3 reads CASSYGGIGDEKLFF. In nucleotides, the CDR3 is TGTGCCAGCAGTTACGGGGGGATTGGCGACGAAAAACTGTTTTTT.

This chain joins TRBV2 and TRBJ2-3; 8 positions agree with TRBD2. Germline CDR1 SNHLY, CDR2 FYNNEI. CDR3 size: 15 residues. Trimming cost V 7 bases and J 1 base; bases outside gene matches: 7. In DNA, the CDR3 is TGTGCCAGCAATAAGGGGCGGGGGGGCACAGATACGCAGTATTTT. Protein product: CASNKGRGGTDTQYF.

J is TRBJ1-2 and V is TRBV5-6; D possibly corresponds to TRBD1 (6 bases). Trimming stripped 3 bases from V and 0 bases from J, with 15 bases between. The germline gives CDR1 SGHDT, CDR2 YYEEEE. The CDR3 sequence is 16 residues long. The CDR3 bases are TGTGCCAGCAGCTGGGGGCCAACAGGTTCTAACTATGGCTACACCTTC. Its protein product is CASSWGPTGSNYGYTF.

The CDR3 is CASSPLGRGETQYF. DNA for the CDR3: TGTGCCAGCAGCCCCCTGGGGAGAGGAGAGACCCAGTACTTC. The chain carries TRBV7-3 and TRBJ2-5; D is perhaps TRBD2 (5 bases). Trimming took off 5 bases at V and 4 bases at J, with 14 bases between the two ends. Germline CDR1 reads SGHTA; CDR2 reads FQGTGA. This CDR3 spans 14 amino acids.

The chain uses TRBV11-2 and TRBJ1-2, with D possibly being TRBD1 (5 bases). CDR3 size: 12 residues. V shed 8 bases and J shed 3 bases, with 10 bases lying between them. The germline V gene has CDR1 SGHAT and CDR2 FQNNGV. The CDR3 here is CASSGGDYGYTF. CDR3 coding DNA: TGTGCCAGCTCCGGGGGGGACTATGGCTACACCTTC.

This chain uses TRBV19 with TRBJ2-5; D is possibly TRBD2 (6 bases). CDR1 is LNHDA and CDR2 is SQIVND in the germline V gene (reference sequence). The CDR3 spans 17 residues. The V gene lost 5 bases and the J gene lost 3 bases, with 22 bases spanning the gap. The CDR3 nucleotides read TGTGCCAGTAGTCACTCGAGCGGACTAACGAAAAAAGAGACCCAGTACTTC. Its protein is CASSHSSGLTKKETQYF.